This T cell receptor (beta chain) was identified during a study of post-analysis software for immune sequencing data. General study findings and limits: When compared against controls, multiple sclerosis patients showed significantly lower normalized Chao1 diversity. Patients carried roughly five TRBV segments more frequently than controls did, and TRBV5-6, TRBV5-1 and TRBV20-1 were among them.

Germline V lookup: CDR1 KGHDR, CDR2 SFDVKD. This CDR3 region has 16 residues. Comment on this clonotype: What it binds is unknown. An end of the junction differs from the germline gene, which may be a read error.

TCR beta cDNA libraries included unique molecular identifiers. TCRdb passed the PCR reads through MiXCR, listing each CDR3 protein once. The repertoire includes roughly 580,000 distinct CDR3 sequences, around 44% of them detected once, and around 1.7% sits in the top ten. This receptor was taken from a girl aged 10-17 years with multiple sclerosis. V gene TRBV24-1 combines with J gene TRBJ2-1; TRBD2 matches at 8 bases. Sample: blood. The CDR3 here is CATSEQSGGTYNERFF. In DNA, the CDR3 is TGTGCCACCAGTGAACAGAGCGGGGGCACCTACAATGAGCGGTTCTTC.